This TCR beta chain comes out of a study of T-cell memory formation after mild COVID-19. Trimming removed 8 bases at V and 1 base at J, with 14 bases between. The CDR3 has 15 amino acids. Germline V gives CDR1 SGHAT, CDR2 FQDESV (reference sequence). General observations from the study: CD8+ contracting clones occupied EMRA, while CD4+ ones occupied mainly CM and EM.

Amplification by 5'RACE using constant-segment primers produced TCR alpha and TCR beta cDNA libraries that carried sample barcodes and UMIs. TCRdb re-called the 5' RACE reads through MiXCR, storing one row per CDR3 protein. This table has approximately 300,000 distinct CDR3 sequences, approximately 8.4% appearing once. As for this clonotype: As yet, its antigen is unknown.

The chain joins TRBV11-1 to TRBJ2-2; D is unclear. The receptor was isolated from a man between 18 and 29 years old who had mild COVID-19 (a few samples of this study predate the infection). Cell type and time point are not known. Material for sequencing was PBMCs or a T cell subset sorted from them (not recorded which). CDR3: CASQLASLNTGELFF. The CDR3, as DNA: TGTGCCAGCCAACTGGCCAGCTTGAACACCGGGGAGCTGTTTTTT.